This TCR beta chain was documented in a study of shared clonotypes between healthy human individuals. In the study overall: Per donor, CD8 memory used one plate, CD8 naive used two, CD4 memory used three and CD4 naive used three.

Concerning this clone itself: Antigen specificity is unknown.

Each sorted subset replicate got 200 ng genomic DNA, 25,000 to 35,000 genomes. Here immunoSEQ multiplex PCR was the method, and the copy in TCRdb shows in-frame clones only, minus some. Of under 700,000 clones listed, 95% are singletons. Trimming stripped 1 base from V and 3 bases from J, with 11 bases between. This CDR3 has 14 amino acids. Germline lookup yields CDR1 GTSNPN and CDR2 SVGIG (reference sequence). Study-wide findings and caveats: Depth was large, yet rarefaction showed that sorted-subset sequencing was incomplete.

Naive CD8 cells, CD45RO-negative and positively selected for CCR7, excluded terminally differentiated effector memory CD45RA+ cells. The healthy adult donors were HIV-negative and reported no recent acute infections or vaccinations. Source material: naive CD8+ T cells sorted from blood. The chain combines TRBV30 with TRBJ2-3; tentative D call: TRBD2 (6 bases). This clonotype was obtained from a woman aged 25-40 years in good health. The CDR3 nucleotides read TGTGCCTGGAGTGATTCGGCGGGAACAGATACGCAGTATTTT. It codes for CAWSDSAGTDTQYF.